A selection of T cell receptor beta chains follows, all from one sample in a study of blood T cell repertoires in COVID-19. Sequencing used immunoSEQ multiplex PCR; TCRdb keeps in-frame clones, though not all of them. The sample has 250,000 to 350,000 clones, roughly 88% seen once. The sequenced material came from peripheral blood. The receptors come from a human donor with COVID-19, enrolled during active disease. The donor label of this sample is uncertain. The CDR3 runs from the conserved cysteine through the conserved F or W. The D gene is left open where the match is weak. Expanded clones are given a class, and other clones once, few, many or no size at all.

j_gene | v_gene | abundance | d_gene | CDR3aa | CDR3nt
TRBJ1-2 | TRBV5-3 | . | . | CARSLGRSYGYTF | TGTGCCAGAAGCTTGGGACGGAGCTATGGCTACACCTTC
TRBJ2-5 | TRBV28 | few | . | CASREGRETQYF | TGTGCCAGCAGGGAGGGAAGAGAGACCCAGTACTTC
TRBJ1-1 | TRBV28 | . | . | CASSLGSPAEAFF | TGTGCCAGCAGTTTGGGCTCCCCGGCTGAAGCTTTCTTT
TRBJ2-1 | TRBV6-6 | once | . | CASSYSPPSSYNEQFF | TGTGCCAGCAGTTACTCGCCCCCGAGCTCCTACAATGAGCAGTTCTTC
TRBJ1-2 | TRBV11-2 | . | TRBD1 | CASSLEPQGAGGYTF | TGTGCCAGCAGCTTAGAGCCACAGGGGGCTGGCGGCTACACCTTC
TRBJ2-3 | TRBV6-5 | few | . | CASSYSARRDTQYF | TGTGCCAGCAGTTACTCGGCCCGAAGAGATACGCAGTATTTT
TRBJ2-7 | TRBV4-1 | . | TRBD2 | CASSQGDTSGRAILYEQYF | TGCGCCAGCAGCCAGGGAGATACTAGCGGGAGGGCTATATTGTACGAGCAGTACTTC
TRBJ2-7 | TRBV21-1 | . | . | CASSKAAPGTYEQYF | TGTGCCAGCAGCAAAGCGGCCCCGGGAACCTACGAGCAGTACTTC
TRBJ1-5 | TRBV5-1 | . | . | CASSLQGSNNQPQHF | TGCGCCAGCAGCTTACAGGGTTCCAACAATCAGCCCCAGCATTTT
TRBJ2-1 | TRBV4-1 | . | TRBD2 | CASSQASGSWYEQFF | TGCGCCAGCAGCCAGGCTAGCGGGAGTTGGTATGAGCAGTTCTTC
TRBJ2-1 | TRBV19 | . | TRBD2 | CASSIDHGGVGQFF | TGTGCCAGTAGTATAGACCACGGGGGGGTTGGTCAGTTCTTC
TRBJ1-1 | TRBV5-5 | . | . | CASSPAWGVTEAFF | TGTGCCAGCAGCCCAGCTTGGGGGGTCACTGAAGCTTTCTTT
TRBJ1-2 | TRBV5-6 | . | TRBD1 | CASSLVGQGPYGYTF | TGTGCCAGCAGCTTGGTGGGACAGGGACCATATGGCTACACCTTC
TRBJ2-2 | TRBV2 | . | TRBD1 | CASSGQGNTGELFF | TGTGCCAGCAGTGGACAGGGGAACACCGGGGAGCTGTTTTTT
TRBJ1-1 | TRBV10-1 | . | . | CAINSPGNTEAFF | TGCGCCATCAACAGCCCCGGGAACACTGAAGCTTTCTTT
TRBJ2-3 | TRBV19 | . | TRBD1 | CASSTSGTGNTDTQYF | TGTGCCAGTAGTACCTCCGGGACAGGGAACACAGATACGCAGTATTTT
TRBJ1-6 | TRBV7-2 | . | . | CASSLEAGVNSPLHF | TGTGCCAGCAGCTTAGAGGCAGGGGTAAACTCACCCCTCCACTTT
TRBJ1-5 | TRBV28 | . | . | CASSLQGKGNQPQHF | TGTGCCAGCAGTTTACAGGGGAAAGGAAATCAGCCCCAGCATTTT
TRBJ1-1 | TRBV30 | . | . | CAWTWTGRGSEAFF | TGTGCCTGGACCTGGACGGGTAGGGGAAGTGAAGCTTTCTTT
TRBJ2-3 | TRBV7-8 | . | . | CASRSRGSRDTQYF | TGTGCCAGCAGGAGCAGGGGTTCCAGGGATACGCAGTATTTT
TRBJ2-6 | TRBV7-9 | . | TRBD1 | CASSFTGDPLSGANVLTF | TGTGCCAGCAGCTTCACAGGGGACCCCCTCTCTGGGGCCAACGTCCTGACTTTC
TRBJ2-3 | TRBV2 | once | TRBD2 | CASGGTSGGPTDTQYF | TGTGCCAGCGGAGGGACTAGCGGAGGCCCCACAGATACGCAGTATTTT
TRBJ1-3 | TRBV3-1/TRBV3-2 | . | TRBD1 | CASSSAGTGSGNTIYF | TGTGCCAGCAGCTCCGCAGGGACAGGCTCTGGAAACACCATATATTTT
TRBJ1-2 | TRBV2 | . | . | CASSPVRTYGYTF | TGTGCCAGCAGCCCAGTCAGGACTTATGGCTACACCTTC
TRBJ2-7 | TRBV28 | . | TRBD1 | CASKFSDRSSYEQYF | TGTGCCAGCAAATTTTCGGACAGGAGCTCCTACGAGCAGTACTTC
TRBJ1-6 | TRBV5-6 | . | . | CASSLAGRTENSPLHF | TGTGCCAGCAGCTTGGCCGGTCGGACAGAAAATTCACCCCTCCACTTT
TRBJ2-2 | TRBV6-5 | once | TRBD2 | CASSLLAGGGGELFF | TGTGCCAGCAGTCTCCTAGCGGGAGGTGGCGGGGAGCTGTTTTTT